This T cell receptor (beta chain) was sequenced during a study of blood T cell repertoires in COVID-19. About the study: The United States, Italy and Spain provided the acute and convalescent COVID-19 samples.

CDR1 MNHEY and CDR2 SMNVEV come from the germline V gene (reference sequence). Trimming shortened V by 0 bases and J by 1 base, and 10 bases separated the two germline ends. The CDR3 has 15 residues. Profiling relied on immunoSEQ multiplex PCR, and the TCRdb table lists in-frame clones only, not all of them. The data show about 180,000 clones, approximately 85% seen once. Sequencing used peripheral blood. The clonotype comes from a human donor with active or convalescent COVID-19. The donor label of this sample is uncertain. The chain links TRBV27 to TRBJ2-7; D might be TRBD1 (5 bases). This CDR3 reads CASSLSGRASYEQYF. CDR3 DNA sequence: TGTGCCAGCAGTTTATCGGGGCGCGCATCCTACGAGCAGTACTTC.